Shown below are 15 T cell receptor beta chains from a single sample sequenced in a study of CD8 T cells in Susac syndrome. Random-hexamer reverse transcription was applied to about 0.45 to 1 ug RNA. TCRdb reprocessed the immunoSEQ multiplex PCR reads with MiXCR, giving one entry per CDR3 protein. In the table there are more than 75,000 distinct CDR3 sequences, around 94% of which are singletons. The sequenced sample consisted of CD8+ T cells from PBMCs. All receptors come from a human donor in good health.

In DNA form, the CDR3 reads TGCGCCAGCAGCCAAGTTGCGTTTTCCTACGAGCAGTACTTC. It codes for CASSQVAFSYEQYF. V and J are TRBV4-3 and TRBJ2-7; no firm D call. Germline values: CDR1 LGHNA, CDR2 YSLEER. The CDR3 consists of 14 residues. Trimming stripped 1 base from V and 1 base from J, with 8 bases between.

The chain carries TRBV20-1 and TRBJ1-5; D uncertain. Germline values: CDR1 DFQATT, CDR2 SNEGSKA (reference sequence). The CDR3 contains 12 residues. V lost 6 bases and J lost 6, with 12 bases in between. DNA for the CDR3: TGCAGTGCAGAGGACCTGACTCAGCCCCAGCATTTT. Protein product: CSAEDLTQPQHF.

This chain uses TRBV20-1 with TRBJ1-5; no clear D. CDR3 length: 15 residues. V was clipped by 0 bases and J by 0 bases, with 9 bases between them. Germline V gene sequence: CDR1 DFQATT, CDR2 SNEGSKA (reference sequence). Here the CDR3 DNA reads TGCAGTGCTAGAGAAGTGCTAAATAGCAATCAGCCCCAGCATTTT. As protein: CSAREVLNSNQPQHF.

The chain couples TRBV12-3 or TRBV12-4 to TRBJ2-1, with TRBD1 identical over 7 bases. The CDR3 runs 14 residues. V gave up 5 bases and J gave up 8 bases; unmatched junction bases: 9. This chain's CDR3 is CASSGETGLYEQFF. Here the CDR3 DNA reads TGTGCCAGCAGTGGGGAGACAGGGCTCTATGAGCAGTTCTTC.

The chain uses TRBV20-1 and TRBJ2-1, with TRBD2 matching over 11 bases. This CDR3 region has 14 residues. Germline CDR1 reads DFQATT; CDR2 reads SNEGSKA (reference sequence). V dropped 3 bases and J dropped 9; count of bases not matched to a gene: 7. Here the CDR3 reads CSARDVAGGLEQFF. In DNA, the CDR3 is TGCAGTGCTAGGGACGTAGCGGGGGGGCTTGAGCAGTTCTTC.

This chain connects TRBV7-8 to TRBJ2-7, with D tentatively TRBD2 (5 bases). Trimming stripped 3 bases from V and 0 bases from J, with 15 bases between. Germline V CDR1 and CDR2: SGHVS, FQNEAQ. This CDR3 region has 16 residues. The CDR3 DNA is TGTGCCAGCAGCTTTTCTCCACTAGAGGTCTCCTACGAGCAGTACGTC. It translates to CASSFSPLEVSYEQYV.

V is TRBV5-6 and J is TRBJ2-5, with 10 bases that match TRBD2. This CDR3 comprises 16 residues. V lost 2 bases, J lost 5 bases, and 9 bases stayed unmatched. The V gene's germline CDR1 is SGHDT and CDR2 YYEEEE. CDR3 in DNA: TGTGCCAGCAGCTTACGACTAGCGGGCCGGCCGGAGACCCAGTACTTC. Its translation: CASSLRLAGRPETQYF.

CDR3 sequence: CASSYGTSGWTNTGELFF. The DNA of the CDR3 is TGTGCCAGCAGTTACGGGACTAGCGGGTGGACTAACACCGGGGAGCTGTTTTTT. This rearrangement joins TRBV6-5 to TRBJ2-2; 12 bases are shared with TRBD2. Trimming took 2 bases from V and 2 from J; bases not matched to a gene: 6. The germline V gene has CDR1 MNHEY and CDR2 SVGAGI. The CDR3 is 18 residues long.

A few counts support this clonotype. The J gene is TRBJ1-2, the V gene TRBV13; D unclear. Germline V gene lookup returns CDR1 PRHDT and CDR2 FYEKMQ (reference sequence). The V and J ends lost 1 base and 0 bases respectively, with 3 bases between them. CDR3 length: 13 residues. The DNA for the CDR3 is TGTGCCAGCAGCTTAGCGGCTAACTATGGCTACACCTTC. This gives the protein CASSLAANYGYTF.

The chain's CDR3 is CASSSTRETQYF. The CDR3 nucleotides are TGCGCCAGCAGCTCCACTCGGGAGACCCAGTACTTC. V is TRBV5-1 and J is TRBJ2-5; D gene ambiguous. Trimming pared 3 bases from V and 5 bases from J, leaving 8 bases between. This CDR3 spans 12 amino acids. Germline CDR1 and CDR2: SGHRS and YFSETQ.

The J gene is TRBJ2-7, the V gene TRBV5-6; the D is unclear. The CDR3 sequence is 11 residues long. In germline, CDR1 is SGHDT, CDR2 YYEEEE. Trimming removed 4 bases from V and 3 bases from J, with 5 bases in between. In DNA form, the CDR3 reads TGTGCCAGCAGCAACATCTACGAGCAGTACTTC. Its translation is CASSNIYEQYF.

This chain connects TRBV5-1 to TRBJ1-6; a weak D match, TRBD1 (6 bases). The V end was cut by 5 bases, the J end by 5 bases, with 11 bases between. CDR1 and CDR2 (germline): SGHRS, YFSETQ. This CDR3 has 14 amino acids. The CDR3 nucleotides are TGCGCCAGCAGGAAGGACAGCGATAATTCACCCCTCCACTTT. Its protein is CASRKDSDNSPLHF.

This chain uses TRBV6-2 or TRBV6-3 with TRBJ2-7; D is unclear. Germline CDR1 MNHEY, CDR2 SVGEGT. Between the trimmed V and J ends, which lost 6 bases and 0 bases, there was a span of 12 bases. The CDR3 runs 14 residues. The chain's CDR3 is CASSRAADSYEQYF. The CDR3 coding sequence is TGTGCCAGCAGCCGGGCTGCGGACTCCTACGAGCAGTACTTC.

CDR3 nucleotide sequence: TGTGCCAGCAGCTCGGACTTCACGGACACTGAAGCTTTCTTT. Amino acids: CASSSDFTDTEAFF. This chain connects TRBV7-2 to TRBJ1-1; D remains unclear. V was pared by 4 bases and J by 3 bases, with 12 bases between. CDR1 and CDR2 (germline): SGHTA, FQGNSA. The CDR3 loop spans 14 amino acids.

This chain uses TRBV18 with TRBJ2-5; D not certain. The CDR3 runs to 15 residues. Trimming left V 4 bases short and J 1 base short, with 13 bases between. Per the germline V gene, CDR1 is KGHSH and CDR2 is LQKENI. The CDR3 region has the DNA TGTGCCAGCTCACTCCGTCAGAAGATCCAAGAGACCCAGTACTTC. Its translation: CASSLRQKIQETQYF.